The 17 T cell receptor beta chains reported below all come from one sample, sequenced in a study of radiation and T cells in renal cell carcinoma. This sample's time point: blood 4 weeks post-SBRT, at nephrectomy. Treatment denoted: 15 Gy SBRT to primary tumor, nephrectomy 4 weeks later. Profiling relied on immunoSEQ multiplex PCR, and the TCRdb table lists in-frame clones only, not all of them. The table has about 78,000 clones, roughly 87% seen once. The material was blood, obtained from a patient whose treatment included radiotherapy and nephrectomy. The receptors shown here come from a woman between 70 and 85 years old with renal cell carcinoma.

V usage is TRBV27 and J usage is TRBJ2-1; D remains ambiguous. Germline V gives CDR1 MNHEY, CDR2 SMNVEV (reference sequence). This CDR3 region has 12 residues. The V end lost 5 bases, the J end lost 3 bases, and 5 bases lay between the germline ends. CDR3 region: CASSKNYNEQFF. The CDR3, as DNA: TGTGCCAGCAGTAAGAACTACAATGAGCAGTTCTTC.

The rearrangement links TRBV9 to TRBJ1-6; D ambiguous. The length of the CDR3 is 14 residues. Germline V gene sequence: CDR1 SGDLS, CDR2 YYNGEE. Trimming took 0 bases from V and 9 from J, leaving 10 bases between them. CDR3 coding DNA: TGTGCCAGCAGCGTAGGTCAACGTCCTTCACCCCTCCACTTT. Translation gives CASSVGQRPSPLHF.

This clone was detected once. The chain links TRBV28 to TRBJ1-5; 8 nucleotides line up with TRBD1. CDR3 size: 18 residues. Germline assignment: CDR1 MDHEN and CDR2 SYDVKM. V shed 7 bases and J 1 base; nucleotides not matched to a gene: 15. CDR3 bases: TGTGCCAGCACCGGGACAGGAAAGATTCTTGGGAGCAATCAGCCCCAGCATTTT. Its translation: CASTGTGKILGSNQPQHF.

The chain has TRBV28 and TRBJ1-1; D is unresolved. The CDR3 is 14 amino acids. Per germline, CDR1 MDHEN and CDR2 SYDVKM. V was cut by 1 base and J by 10 bases, with 16 bases left in between. The CDR3 DNA reads TGTGCCAGCAGTTTATACGACAAAACGGTGATAGCTTTCTTT. Protein sequence: CASSLYDKTVIAFF.

The chain combines TRBV6-6 with TRBJ1-4; 7 bases line up with TRBD1. The CDR3 spans 12 residues. The germline V gene encodes CDR1 MNHNY and CDR2 SVGAGI (reference sequence). V gave up 2 bases and J gave up 14 bases; unmatched junction bases: 5. DNA for the CDR3: TGTGCCAGCAGTTACGCAGGGGGAAACCTGTTTTTT. Amino acids: CASSYAGGNLFF.

CDR3 sequence (DNA): TGCAGCGCCTCACAGAACATGAACACTGAAGCTTTCTTT. Protein sequence: CSASQNMNTEAFF. This chain uses TRBV29-1 with TRBJ1-1; unclear D gene. The CDR3 loop spans 13 amino acids. The germline V and J ends were trimmed by 7 bases and 0 bases, with 12 bases remaining between them. Germline V gene data show CDR1 as SQVTM and CDR2 as ANQGSEA.

This chain uses TRBV7-9 with TRBJ1-1, with a weak D call TRBD1 (6 bases). CDR1 and CDR2 (germline): SEHNR, FQNEAQ (reference sequence). The CDR3 runs 13 residues. V shed 7 bases and J shed 4 bases, with 13 bases lying between them. For the CDR3, the DNA is TGTGCCAGCAAAGAAGGGGGTGGCACTGAAGCTTTCTTT. Its protein product is CASKEGGGTEAFF. Combining the CDR3 with reference TRBV7-9 and TRBJ1-1 gives the whole variable domain DTGVSQNPRHKITKRGQNVTFRCDPISEHNRLYWYRQTLGQGPEFLTYFQNEAQLEKSRLLSDRFSAERPKGSFSTLEIQRTEQGDSAMYLCASKEGGGTEAFFGQGTRLTVV.

In DNA form, the CDR3 reads TGTGCCAGCAGTCTCCCTCTGACAGGGGGCAAAAACATTCAGTACTTC. Translated: CASSLPLTGGKNIQYF. The rearrangement joins TRBV11-1 to TRBJ2-4; 9 nucleotides match TRBD1. This CDR3 is built from 16 residues. Germline assignment: CDR1 SGHAT and CDR2 FQDESV (reference sequence). Trimming at V came to 6 bases and at J to 3 bases, leaving 9 bases not matched to a gene.

The rearrangement joins TRBV4-2 to TRBJ1-2; 8 nucleotides match TRBD1. The trim removed 0 bases at V and 7 bases at J, leaving 4 bases unmatched. The germline V gene encodes CDR1 LGHNA and CDR2 YNFKEQ. The CDR3 has 14 residues. CDR3 protein: CASSQDQGAGGYTF. The CDR3, as DNA: TGTGCCAGCAGCCAAGATCAGGGGGCAGGTGGCTACACCTTC.

The chain links TRBV19 to TRBJ2-7; a possible D gene is TRBD1 (6 bases). This CDR3 has 14 residues. Germline CDR1 reads LNHDA; CDR2 reads SQIVND (reference sequence). The V end lost 1 base, the J end lost 3 bases, and 10 bases lay between the germline ends. The CDR3 loop is CASSIGQGNYEQYF. The CDR3 coding sequence is TGTGCCAGTAGTATAGGGCAGGGGAACTACGAGCAGTACTTC.

J is TRBJ1-3 and V is TRBV11-3; tentative D call: TRBD1 (5 bases). This CDR3 has 14 amino acids. Between the trimmed V and J ends, which lost 5 bases and 2 bases, there was a span of 10 bases. The V gene's germline CDR1 is SGHNT and CDR2 YENEEA. This chain's CDR3 is CASSLGRAGNTIYF. The CDR3 nucleotides are TGTGCCAGCAGCCTGGGCAGGGCTGGAAACACCATATATTTT. Looking up the rest from reference TRBV11-3 and TRBJ1-3 gives the full variable domain: EAGVVQSPRYKIIEKKQPVAFWCNPISGHNTLYWYLQNLGQGPELLIRYENEEAVDDSQLPKDRFSAERLKGVDSTLKIQPAELGDSAVYLCASSLGRAGNTIYFGEGSWLTVV.

The V and J genes are TRBV30 and TRBJ1-3; D gene ambiguous. Per the germline V gene, CDR1 is GTSNPN and CDR2 is SVGIG (reference sequence). V dropped 4 bases and J dropped 0 bases, with 7 bases sitting between them. CDR3 length: 13 residues. The CDR3: CAWKRSSGNTIYF. The CDR3 nucleotides read TGTGCCTGGAAACGGAGCTCTGGAAACACCATATATTTT. Supplemented by reference TRBV30 and TRBJ1-3, the full variable domain reads SQTIHQWPATLVQPVGSPLSLECTVEGTSNPNLYWYRQAAGRGLQLLFYSVGIGQISSEVPQNLSASRPQDRQFILSSKKLLLSDSGFYLCAWKRSSGNTIYFGEGSWLTVV.

The V call is TRBV25-1, the J call TRBJ1-2; D might be TRBD1 (6 bases). V lost 6 bases, J lost 8 bases, and 10 bases lay in between. Germline CDR1 and CDR2: MGHDK and SYGVNS. The CDR3 sequence is 11 residues long. CDR3 region: CASSPGAGYTF. In nucleotides, the CDR3 is TGTGCCAGCAGCCCAGGGGCAGGCTACACCTTC.

This clone is a singleton in its sample. The V and J genes are TRBV12-5 and TRBJ1-1; no clear D. CDR1 is LGHNT and CDR2 is FRNRAP in the germline V gene. Deletions cut 2 bases from V and 8 bases from J, with 21 bases between. This CDR3 has 16 residues. The CDR3 loop is CASGLFVRGSTREAFF. In DNA form, the CDR3 reads TGTGCTAGTGGTTTGTTCGTGAGAGGGTCCACTCGGGAAGCTTTCTTT.

V is TRBV4-2 and J is TRBJ1-3; the D is unclear. The ends were cut back, 1 base at V and 0 bases at J, with 7 bases in the middle. Looked up from germline, CDR1 is LGHNA and CDR2 is YNFKEQ. This CDR3 has 15 residues. CDR3 amino acids: CASSQGESSGNTIYF. The CDR3 DNA follows: TGTGCCAGCAGCCAAGGGGAAAGCTCTGGAAACACCATATATTTT.

This clone has only a few counts. This sequence joins TRBV2 and TRBJ1-1; D perhaps matches TRBD1 (6 bases). In germline, CDR1 is SNHLY, CDR2 FYNNEI. Trimming left V 3 bases short and J 3 bases short, with 14 bases between. The CDR3 runs to 15 residues. CDR3 coding DNA: TGTGCCAGCAGTGACCCTAGGGGGATGGACACTGAAGCTTTCTTT. Its protein product is CASSDPRGMDTEAFF.

This clone turned up a few times. V gene TRBV11-2 combines with J gene TRBJ1-1; TRBD1 might be the D (5 bases). CDR1 SGHAT and CDR2 FQNNGV come from the germline V gene. This CDR3 is built from 12 residues. Between the trimmed V and J ends, which lost 8 bases and 1 base, there was a span of 8 bases. CDR3 amino acids: CASRGKNTEAFF. CDR3 nucleotide sequence: TGTGCCAGCCGGGGGAAGAACACTGAAGCTTTCTTT.